The source of this T cell receptor (beta chain) is a study of blood T cell repertoires in COVID-19. The CDR3 consists of 13 residues. Germline loops: CDR1 GTSNPN, CDR2 SVGIG (reference sequence). Trimming left V 1 base short and J 9 bases short, with 15 bases between. Here immunoSEQ multiplex PCR was the method, and the copy in TCRdb shows in-frame clones only, minus some. The table shows roughly 64,000 clones, with over 60% occurring only once. The clonotype originates from a human donor in a cohort sampled during active COVID-19. The sample was peripheral blood. This chain links TRBV30 with TRBJ2-5, with TRBD2 as a possible D gene (7 bases). The CDR3 loop reads CAWSDQGGGAQYF. The CDR3 nucleotides are TGTGCCTGGAGTGATCAGGGAGGGGGTGCCCAGTACTTC.